Detailed here is one T cell receptor beta chain. Combining a sample-barcoded 5' primer with a J-beta primer mix, a second PCR ran for about 7 to 11 cycles. In TCRdb, the 5' RACE reads were re-called with MiXCR into one record per CDR3 protein. The sample lists more than 650,000 distinct CDR3 sequences; about 53% were seen once. These data belong to a study of blood T cells in healthy people across ages. The V gene's germline CDR1 is MDHEN and CDR2 SYDVKM. V was trimmed by 2 bases and J by 2 bases, leaving 18 bases between them. The CDR3 consists of 18 residues. The receptor's source is a man older than 75 in good health. Specimen: blood. This chain uses TRBV28 with TRBJ2-2; possible D gene TRBD2, 6 bases. CDR3 nucleotide sequence: TGTGCCAGCAGTTTAGGAACTAGCAACATACGAAACACCGGGGAGCTGTTTTTT. This encodes CASSLGTSNIRNTGELFF.